The 3 T cell receptor beta chains reported below all come from one sample, sequenced in a study of regulatory T cells in long-lasting Graves disease. Arm-PCR with iRepertoire HTBI primers amplified the CDR3 regions for these TCR beta libraries. Each CDR3 protein gets one entry after TCRdb re-called the multiplex PCR reads with MiXCR. Among 400,000 to 500,000 distinct CDR3 sequences, under 15% were seen once, and the ten largest hold 16%. Regarding time point: newly diagnosed GD, antithyroid drugs for less than 3 months. The TCR library was made from RNA extracted from PBMCs. These data also formed part of another study, on T cells in Graves' hyperthyroidism and ophthalmopathy.

The specimen was peripheral blood mononuclear cells (PBMCs), collected at new diagnosis, from a patient treated with antithyroid drugs. The receptors stem from a woman between 25 and 40 years old with Graves disease.

This clonotype occurred a few times. This may be a read error, as it is one base from a much larger clone. This chain uses TRBV28 with TRBJ2-1; a possible D gene is TRBD2 (5 bases). This CDR3 is built from 14 residues. Germline V gene lookup returns CDR1 MDHEN and CDR2 SYDVKM. V lost 7 bases, J lost 5 bases, and 15 bases lay in between. CDR3 amino acids: CASISPERHNEQFF. For the CDR3, the DNA is TGTGCCAGCATCTCTCCCGAGCGGCACAATGAGCAGTTCTTC.

This clonotype was detected a few times. The chain couples TRBV3-1 to TRBJ1-2, with D possibly matching TRBD1 (5 bases). This CDR3 spans 14 amino acids. The ends were cut back, 4 bases at V and 5 bases at J, with 14 bases in the middle. Germline V gene data show CDR1 as LGHDT and CDR2 as YNNKEL (reference sequence). The CDR3 nucleotides are TGTGCCAGCAGCCCAGAACAGGAGTGGTATGGCTACACCTTC. Its protein is CASSPEQEWYGYTF.

V is TRBV4-1 and J is TRBJ2-4; D might be TRBD1 (5 bases). This CDR3 has 16 amino acids. Germline assignment: CDR1 MGHRA and CDR2 YSYEKL. The ends were cut back, 3 bases at V and 3 bases at J, with 15 bases in the middle. The CDR3 reads CASSQGPALVKNIQYF. In DNA form, the CDR3 reads TGCGCCAGCAGCCAGGGGCCGGCATTGGTCAAAAACATTCAGTACTTC.